The 15 T cell receptor beta chains below were found in one sample sequenced in a study of control samples from healthy donors and cancer patients. Only in-frame clones appear in the TCRdb table, and some are missing; sequencing was by immunoSEQ multiplex PCR. Found here are 90,000 to 100,000 clones, around 89% of them singletons; the top ten hold roughly 14%. The sequencing sample was made of blood. The origin of the receptors is a woman aged 70-85 years in good health.

The sample holds one count of this clone. The CDR3 protein is CASGPQGGDTQYF. DNA of the CDR3: TGTGCCAGCGGGCCACAGGGAGGGGATACGCAGTATTTT. The chain uses TRBV27 and TRBJ2-3, with D possibly being TRBD2 (7 bases). Germline CDR1 is MNHEY and CDR2 is SMNVEV (reference sequence). This CDR3 has 13 amino acids. Trimming took 8 bases from V and 6 from J, leaving 15 bases between them.

The chain carries TRBV6-1 and TRBJ1-3; perhaps TRBD1 as D (5 bases). The CDR3 is 18 residues long. Germline loops: CDR1 MNHNS, CDR2 SASEGT. With 2 bases removed from V and 1 base from J, the gap between germline ends came to 18 bases. The DNA of the CDR3 is TGTGCCAGCAGTGAATCCCCCGGGGCCCAAGGGTCTGGAAACACCATATATTTT. This sequence encodes CASSESPGAQGSGNTIYF.

The rearrangement joins TRBV20-1 to TRBJ2-1; no clear D. The length of the CDR3 is 10 residues. The germline V gene encodes CDR1 DFQATT and CDR2 SNEGSKA (reference sequence). Trimming stripped 4 bases from V and 5 bases from J, with 3 bases between. The CDR3 region has the DNA TGCAGTGCTACCGACAATGAGCAGTTCTTC. Its translation is CSATDNEQFF.

The chain uses TRBV5-1 and TRBJ2-5; possible D gene TRBD2, 6 bases. Germline CDR1 is SGHRS and CDR2 is YFSETQ. The ends were cut back, 6 bases at V and 1 base at J, with 16 bases in the middle. The CDR3 loop spans 15 amino acids. The CDR3, as DNA: TGCGCCAGCAATCCGAGGGTGGGGGGCCAAGAGACCCAGTACTTC. It encodes CASNPRVGGQETQYF.

The DNA for the CDR3 is TGTGCCAGCTCACTTGGACAGGGGAAGGATACGCAGTATTTT. Amino acids: CASSLGQGKDTQYF. The gene calls are TRBV18 and TRBJ2-3; 9 bases line up with TRBD1. The V gene end was trimmed by 4 bases and the J gene end by 6 bases; junction bases not matched to a gene: 5. This CDR3 has 14 amino acids. The germline V gene has CDR1 KGHSH and CDR2 LQKENI.

This chain uses TRBV5-4 with TRBJ2-7, with D perhaps TRBD2 (5 bases). Germline V gene data show CDR1 as SGHNT and CDR2 as YYREEE (reference sequence). V was clipped by 3 bases and J by 6 bases, with 16 bases between them. This CDR3 region has 14 residues. CDR3 sequence: CASSYEAASGEQYF. CDR3 DNA sequence: TGTGCCAGCAGCTATGAAGCGGCTTCGGGCGAGCAGTACTTC.

The V gene is TRBV2, the J gene TRBJ2-3; 9 bases are shared with TRBD1. This CDR3 is 16 amino acids long. From germline, CDR1 is SNHLY and CDR2 FYNNEI. Unmatched junction bases numbered 11, after V lost 10 bases and J lost 0 bases. CDR3 DNA: TGTGCCACTGGGACAGGGAAGTCCGGAAGCACAGATACGCAGTATTTT. It translates to CATGTGKSGSTDTQYF.

This chain uses TRBV9 with TRBJ1-1; tentative D call: TRBD1 (6 bases). V gave up 4 bases and J gave up 4 bases, with 17 bases separating them. CDR1 and CDR2 from the germline V gene are SGDLS and YYNGEE. CDR3 length equals 15 residues. The CDR3 bases are TGTGCCAGCAGCCCCCGCGGGGGAGGGGGCACTGAAGCTTTCTTT. Translating it yields CASSPRGGGGTEAFF.

The CDR3 DNA reads TGTGCCAGTAGTAGAGGGTATCGGGACCTGAGCTCCTACAATGAGCAGTTCTTC. Translating gives CASSRGYRDLSSYNEQFF. The chain joins TRBV19 to TRBJ2-1; perhaps D is TRBD1 or TRBD2 (5 bases each). The CDR3 is 18 amino acids. The germline V gene has CDR1 LNHDA and CDR2 SQIVND (reference sequence). V shed 4 bases and J shed 0 bases, with 19 bases lying between them.

The chain recombines TRBV6-1 with TRBJ2-7; 7 nucleotides line up with TRBD2. The germline V gene encodes CDR1 MNHNS and CDR2 SASEGT. V shed 2 bases and J 6 bases; nucleotides not matched to a gene: 7. This CDR3 spans 14 amino acids. The DNA of the CDR3 is TGTGCCAGCAGTGAACCGGGGACTAACCTCGAGCAGTACTTC. This codes for CASSEPGTNLEQYF.

The chain carries TRBV19 and TRBJ1-4, with 9 bases identical to TRBD1. Germline values: CDR1 LNHDA, CDR2 SQIVND (reference sequence). This CDR3 comprises 15 residues. The junction had 10 bases not matched to a gene; V was cut back by 5 bases and J by 9 bases. CDR3: CASSPRQGERKKLFF. The CDR3 nucleotides read TGTGCCAGTAGTCCCCGACAGGGGGAACGGAAAAAACTGTTTTTT.

The chain couples TRBV7-2 to TRBJ2-1; D remains ambiguous. This CDR3 has 14 amino acids. V lost 5 bases to trimming and J lost 3 bases, with 11 bases between them. Per germline, CDR1 SGHTA and CDR2 FQGNSA. The CDR3 reads CASSLISHYNEQFF. CDR3 nucleotides: TGTGCCAGCAGCCTCATTTCCCACTACAATGAGCAGTTCTTC.

This chain links TRBV4-3 with TRBJ1-6; possibly TRBD1 for D (6 bases). In germline, CDR1 is LGHNA, CDR2 YSLEER. The CDR3 loop spans 15 amino acids. With 0 bases removed from V and 9 bases from J, the gap between germline ends came to 12 bases. The CDR3: CASSQDVGGGSPLHF. In nucleotides, the CDR3 is TGCGCCAGCAGCCAAGATGTGGGGGGCGGTTCACCCCTCCACTTT.

CDR3 in amino acids: CSVSGAAQNYGYTF. The CDR3 nucleotides read TGCAGCGTTTCGGGGGCAGCCCAAAACTATGGCTACACCTTC. The chain has TRBV29-1 and TRBJ1-2; D perhaps matches TRBD1 (6 bases). V gave up 5 bases and J gave up 2 bases, with 15 bases separating them. The CDR3 length is 14 residues. Germline lookup yields CDR1 SQVTM and CDR2 ANQGSEA.

The chain carries TRBV6-5 and TRBJ2-1, with a tentative D call TRBD2 (6 bases). Germline V gene lookup returns CDR1 MNHEY and CDR2 SVGAGI. This CDR3 comprises 12 residues. With 8 bases removed from V and 10 bases from J, the gap between germline ends came to 15 bases. The CDR3 is CASRGGPREQFF. Written as DNA, the CDR3 is TGTGCCAGCCGCGGAGGGCCAAGGGAGCAGTTCTTC.